The present T cell receptor beta chain was sequenced within a study of blood T cell repertoires in COVID-19. Across the study: PBMCs, B-cell-depleted T cells, or T cells provided the cDNA or gDNA that made up the material.

Libraries were prepared by immunoSEQ multiplex PCR; TCRdb keeps only in-frame clonotypes and omits some of them. This sample carries about 180,000 clones, more than 70% of them seen once, and the ten largest clones take roughly a tenth. The germline V gene has CDR1 LNHDA and CDR2 SQIVND (reference sequence). Trimming removed 3 bases from V and 4 bases from J; junction bases left unmatched: 4. The CDR3 consists of 14 residues. The chain joins TRBV19 to TRBJ2-5; 8 bases map to TRBD2. The clonotype originates from a woman aged 80 or over with active or convalescent COVID-19. Sequencing was carried out using peripheral blood. The CDR3 region is CASSITGTRETQYF. CDR3 in DNA: TGTGCCAGTAGTATCACCGGGACTAGAGAGACCCAGTACTTC.